These T cell receptor beta chains were read from a single sample in a study of blood T cell repertoires in COVID-19. Profiled with immunoSEQ multiplex PCR; TCRdb holds only in-frame clones, not every one. The table lists roughly 280,000 clones, 70% to 90% of them singletons. The sample comprised peripheral blood. These receptor sequences come from a man in his sixties who had recovered from COVID-19. The CDR3 runs from the conserved cysteine through the conserved F or W. The D gene is left open where the match is weak. Part of the rows lack a size; the others show once, few, many or a class for expanded clones.

cdr3_aa	cdr3_nt	v_call	j_call	d_call	clone_size
CASSPTPGTSGRANYNEQFF	TGTGCCAGCAGCCCCACCCCCGGGACTAGCGGGAGGGCAAACTACAATGAGCAGTTCTTC	TRBV5-4	TRBJ2-1	TRBD2	.
CASSRSGVNEQFF	TGTGCCAGCAGCCGATCCGGGGTTAATGAGCAGTTCTTC	TRBV9	TRBJ2-1	.	.
CASSFGTGYNEGQFF	TGCGCCAGCAGCTTCGGGACAGGGTACAATGAGGGGCAGTTCTTC	TRBV5-1	TRBJ2-1	TRBD1	.
CASSSTSGSWGEQYF	TGTGCCAGCAGCTCGACTAGCGGGAGCTGGGGGGAGCAGTACTTC	TRBV7-2	TRBJ2-7	TRBD2	.
CASSIVSGTGNQPQHF	TGTGCCAGTAGTATAGTCTCGGGGACAGGGAATCAGCCCCAGCATTTT	TRBV19	TRBJ1-5	TRBD1	.
CASSLGHRGVFTEAFF	TGTGCCAGCAGCTTAGGACACAGGGGAGTTTTCACTGAAGCTTTCTTT	TRBV7-9	TRBJ1-1	TRBD1	.
CASSSGDRGNTIYF	TGTGCCAGCAGTTCCGGGGACAGGGGAAACACCATATATTTT	TRBV6-5	TRBJ1-3	TRBD1	.
CSVGGKSEKLFF	TGCAGCGTAGGGGGCAAGAGTGAAAAACTGTTTTTT	TRBV29-1	TRBJ1-4	TRBD1	.
CAWSPGTSGGNEQFF	TGTGCCTGGAGCCCCGGGACTAGCGGGGGCAATGAGCAGTTCTTC	TRBV30	TRBJ2-1	TRBD2	.
CASSVEARGADTQYF	TGTGCCAGCAGCGTAGAGGCCCGTGGGGCTGATACGCAGTATTTT	TRBV9	TRBJ2-3	.	.
CASSQDSGGPPYNEQFF	TGCGCCAGCAGCCAAGATTCGGGGGGGCCTCCCTACAATGAGCAGTTCTTC	TRBV4-1	TRBJ2-1	TRBD2	once
CASSRTSGGGTDTQYF	TGTGCCAGCAGCCGCACTAGCGGGGGGGGCACAGATACGCAGTATTTT	TRBV6-4	TRBJ2-3	TRBD2	.
CSVAGTGGNQPQHF	TGCAGCGTTGCCGGGACAGGTGGCAATCAGCCCCAGCATTTT	TRBV29-1	TRBJ1-5	TRBD1	.
CASSEGRGGQPQHF	TGTGCCAGCAGCGAGGGGAGGGGTGGTCAGCCCCAGCATTTT	TRBV6-5	TRBJ1-5	.	.
CASSAKYRDRGDNEQFF	TGTGCCAGCAGTGCCAAATACCGGGACAGGGGCGACAATGAGCAGTTCTTC	TRBV25-1	TRBJ2-1	TRBD1	.
CASSRGGYEQYF	TGTGCCAGCAGTCGAGGCGGGTACGAGCAGTACTTC	TRBV9	TRBJ2-7	.	.
CASSLGQGLYEQYF	TGTGCCAGCAGTCTAGGACAGGGCCTCTACGAGCAGTACTTC	TRBV27	TRBJ2-7	TRBD1	once
CASIFSGTPNEKLFF	TGTGCCAGCATCTTCTCCGGGACACCTAATGAAAAACTGTTTTTT	TRBV28	TRBJ1-4	.	few
CASSLEVSEAIQYF	TGCGCCAGCAGCTTGGAGGTTAGCGAAGCAATACAGTACTTC	TRBV5-1	TRBJ2-5	.	.
CASSALGAGDSYEQYF	TGTGCCAGCAGTGCCCTGGGAGCGGGGGACTCCTACGAGCAGTACTTC	TRBV28	TRBJ2-7	TRBD2	.
CASSGGQGALLRPQHF	TGTGCCAGCAGCGGGGGACAGGGGGCTCTATTAAGACCCCAGCATTTT	TRBV7-8	TRBJ1-5	TRBD1	.
CSTIGTGDVNYGYTF	TGCAGCACGATAGGAACAGGAGATGTTAACTATGGCTACACCTTC	TRBV29-1	TRBJ1-2	.	.
CATRGTGISYNSPLHF	TGTGCCACCAGAGGGACAGGGATCTCCTATAATTCACCCCTCCACTTT	TRBV15	TRBJ1-6	TRBD1	few
CASSLKSGGQGGAEAFF	TGTGCCAGCAGTTTAAAGTCCGGGGGACAGGGTGGGGCTGAAGCTTTCTTT	TRBV27	TRBJ1-1	TRBD1	.
CATSRQKNTEAFF	TGTGCCACCAGCAGACAGAAGAACACTGAAGCTTTCTTT	TRBV15	TRBJ1-1	.	.
CASSLASPLAAPPLHF	TGTGCCAGCAGCTTAGCGTCACCCCTAGCCGCCCCACCCCTCCACTTT	TRBV7-9	TRBJ1-6	.	.
CASSLVVGSDYDQYF	TGCGCCAGCAGCTTGGTAGTCGGGTCGGACTATGACCAGTACTTC	TRBV5-1	TRBJ2-5	.	.
CSGRGVNTGELFF	TGCAGCGGCCGCGGGGTAAACACCGGGGAGCTGTTTTTT	TRBV29-1	TRBJ2-2	.	.